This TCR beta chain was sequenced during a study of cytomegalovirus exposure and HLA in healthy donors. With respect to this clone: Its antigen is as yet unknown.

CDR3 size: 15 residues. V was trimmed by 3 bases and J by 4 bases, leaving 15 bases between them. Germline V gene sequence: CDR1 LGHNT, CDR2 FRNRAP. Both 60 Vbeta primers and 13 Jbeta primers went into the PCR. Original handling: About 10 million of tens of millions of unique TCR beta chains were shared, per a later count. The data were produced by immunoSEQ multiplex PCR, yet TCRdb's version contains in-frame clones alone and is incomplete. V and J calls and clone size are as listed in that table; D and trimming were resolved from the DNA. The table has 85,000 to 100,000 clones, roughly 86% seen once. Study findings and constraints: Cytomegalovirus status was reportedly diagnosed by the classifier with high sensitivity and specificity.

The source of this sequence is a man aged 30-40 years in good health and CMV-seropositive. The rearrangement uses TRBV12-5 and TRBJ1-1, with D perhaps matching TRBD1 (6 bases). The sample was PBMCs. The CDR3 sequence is CASGFQGFRGTEAFF. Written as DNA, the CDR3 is TGTGCTAGTGGTTTCCAGGGGTTCAGGGGCACTGAAGCTTTCTTT.